What follows are 26 T cell receptor beta chains derived from one specimen sequenced in a study of blood T cell repertoires in COVID-19. The data were produced by immunoSEQ multiplex PCR, yet TCRdb's version contains in-frame clones alone and is incomplete. This table has around 360,000 clones, more than 70% appearing once. Material: peripheral blood. The receptors here all came from a woman in her twenties or thirties with COVID-19, enrolled during active disease.

V and J are TRBV11-1 and TRBJ2-5, with unresolved D. V gave up 1 base and J gave up 3 bases, with 6 bases separating them. Looked up from germline, CDR1 is SGHAT and CDR2 is FQDESV (reference sequence). The CDR3 has 13 residues. CDR3 DNA: TGTGCCAGCAGCTTAGAACAAAAAGAGACCCAGTACTTC. Its protein is CASSLEQKETQYF.

This clone turned up a few times. The V gene is TRBV5-1, the J gene TRBJ2-5; TRBD2 aligns across 9 bases. The V and J ends lost 5 bases and 3 bases, in that order; junction bases with no gene match: 5. The CDR3 has 14 residues. CDR1 is SGHRS, CDR2 YFSETQ, per germline. In DNA, the CDR3 is TGCGCCAGCAGTAGCGGGAGAGGCGAAGAGACCCAGTACTTC. Amino acids: CASSSGRGEETQYF.

The chain links TRBV5-1 to TRBJ2-7, with D possibly matching TRBD1 (5 bases). The CDR3 consists of 15 residues. With 4 bases removed from V and 0 bases from J, the gap between germline ends came to 14 bases. Germline V gives CDR1 SGHRS, CDR2 YFSETQ. The CDR3 sequence is CASSRGQTVSYEQYF. DNA of the CDR3: TGCGCCAGCAGCCGCGGACAAACTGTCTCCTACGAGCAGTACTTC.

CDR3 sequence reads: CAWVVPPGEKLFF. The CDR3, as DNA: TGTGCCTGGGTAGTCCCTCCGGGTGAAAAACTGTTTTTT. The chain couples TRBV30 to TRBJ1-4; D unclear. Germline V gene data show CDR1 as GTSNPN and CDR2 as SVGIG (reference sequence). The V end was cut by 5 bases, the J end by 7 bases, with 14 bases between. This CDR3 is built from 13 residues.

The chain joins TRBV11-2 to TRBJ2-7; TRBD1 is a possible D gene (5 bases). This CDR3 is 13 amino acids long. Trimming removed 5 bases at V and 2 bases at J, with 10 bases between. Germline-derived CDR1 and CDR2 are SGHAT and FQNNGV. The CDR3 nucleotides read TGTGCCAGCAGCCCACGACAGCCCTACGAGCAGTACTTC. Its protein product is CASSPRQPYEQYF.

The chain joins TRBV7-3 to TRBJ2-1; 11 nucleotides agree with TRBD2. Germline CDR1 reads SGHTA; CDR2 reads FQGTGA. This CDR3 has 14 residues. The V and J ends lost 5 bases and 10 bases, in that order; junction bases with no gene match: 7. CDR3 nucleotides: TGTGCCAGCAGCCAACTAGCGGGGGAAGGAGAGCAGTTCTTC. This encodes CASSQLAGEGEQFF.

This clone came up once. The chain uses TRBV24-1 and TRBJ2-2, with TRBD2 identical over 12 bases. Trimming took 9 bases from V and 5 from J; bases not matched to a gene: 9. The CDR3 consists of 16 residues. CDR1 and CDR2 (germline): KGHDR, SFDVKD. CDR3 loop: CATQLSSGRGTGELFF. CDR3 coding DNA: TGTGCCACCCAACTCTCTAGCGGGAGGGGAACCGGGGAGCTGTTTTTT.

The chain is built from TRBV20-1 and TRBJ2-2, with TRBD2 matching over 10 bases. This CDR3 has 17 amino acids. Germline V gene lookup returns CDR1 DFQATT and CDR2 SNEGSKA (reference sequence). After removal of 3 bases from V and 5 bases from J, the junction contained 12 bases not matched to a gene. The CDR3, as DNA: TGCAGTGCTAGTATCCCTAGCGGGAGCGGGTCAACCGGGGAGCTGTTTTTT. Amino acid sequence: CSASIPSGSGSTGELFF.

This clone has only a few counts. The chain joins TRBV6-2 or TRBV6-3 to TRBJ2-1, with 9 bases lining up with TRBD2. J was trimmed by 6 bases and V by 4 bases; bases with no gene match: 4. The CDR3 extends over 14 amino acids. Looked up from germline, CDR1 is MNHEY and CDR2 is SVGEGT. This CDR3 reads CASSLAGDSNEQFF. CDR3 in DNA: TGTGCCAGCAGTTTAGCGGGAGATAGCAATGAGCAGTTCTTC.

The J gene is TRBJ2-3, the V gene TRBV5-1; 8 bases are shared with TRBD2. There are 14 residues in the CDR3. Trimming cost V 6 bases and J 1 base; bases outside gene matches: 4. CDR1 is SGHRS and CDR2 is YFSETQ in the germline V gene. The CDR3 nucleotides are TGCGCCAGCACATTACTAGCGGGCACAGATACGCAGTATTTT. Its protein is CASTLLAGTDTQYF.

The J gene is TRBJ2-5, the V gene TRBV24-1; D possibly corresponds to TRBD1 (6 bases). With 4 bases removed from V and 3 bases from J, the gap between germline ends came to 14 bases. Germline CDR1 and CDR2: KGHDR and SFDVKD. This CDR3 has 15 amino acids. CDR3 bases: TGTGCCACCAGTGACCCGAGGGGGATCGAAGAGACCCAGTACTTC. Protein: CATSDPRGIEETQYF.

V usage is TRBV5-5 and J usage is TRBJ1-3, with unresolved D. Trimming cost V 0 bases and J 4 bases, with 11 bases left between them. This CDR3 is built from 15 residues. CDR1 and CDR2 from the germline V gene are SGHKS and YYEKEE (reference sequence). The CDR3 loop reads CASSLAASRGNTIYF. CDR3 nucleotide sequence: TGTGCCAGCAGCTTGGCCGCCTCTCGGGGAAACACCATATATTTT.

The V call is TRBV9, the J call TRBJ2-2; 8 nucleotides align to TRBD2. The junction had 9 bases not matched to a gene; V was cut back by 1 base and J by 1 base. This CDR3 is built from 18 residues. Looked up from germline, CDR1 is SGDLS and CDR2 is YYNGEE. The CDR3: CASSVSQASGRNTGELFF. In DNA, the CDR3 is TGTGCCAGCAGCGTAAGTCAGGCGAGCGGGAGGAACACCGGGGAGCTGTTTTTT.

The gene calls are TRBV18 and TRBJ1-2; 8 positions match TRBD1. V shed 3 bases and J 6 bases; nucleotides not matched to a gene: 6. CDR3 length: 14 amino acids. Germline V gene lookup returns CDR1 KGHSH and CDR2 LQKENI. CDR3 protein: CASSPQQGGNGYTF. The CDR3 DNA reads as TGTGCCAGCTCACCTCAACAGGGGGGTAATGGCTACACCTTC.

The chain combines TRBV27 with TRBJ1-2; D might be TRBD1 (6 bases). V gave up 5 bases and J gave up 2 bases, with 15 bases separating them. This CDR3 comprises 15 residues. Germline V gene data show CDR1 as MNHEY and CDR2 as SMNVEV (reference sequence). The CDR3 DNA is TGTGCCAGCAGTCTAAGGGGGAGTTGGAACTATGGCTACACCTTC. Residues: CASSLRGSWNYGYTF.

This rearrangement joins TRBV4-1 to TRBJ2-7, with D tentatively TRBD1 (6 bases). The CDR3 runs to 13 residues. Trimming removed 4 bases at V and 3 bases at J, with 10 bases between. Germline V lookup: CDR1 MGHRA, CDR2 YSYEKL. The CDR3 here is CASSLRDNYEQYF. In DNA form, the CDR3 reads TGCGCCAGCAGCCTCCGGGACAACTACGAGCAGTACTTC.

The genes are TRBV6-5 and TRBJ1-1; 7 bases align to TRBD1. V lost 5 bases, J lost 1 base, and 4 bases stayed unmatched. Germline CDR1 and CDR2: MNHEY and SVGAGI. The CDR3 covers 14 residues. The CDR3 reads CASSRGTENTEAFF. In DNA, the CDR3 is TGTGCCAGCAGTCGAGGGACAGAGAACACTGAAGCTTTCTTT.

The chain combines TRBV30 with TRBJ2-7; 8 bases match TRBD1. Germline lookup yields CDR1 GTSNPN and CDR2 SVGIG (reference sequence). After removal of 2 bases from V and 4 bases from J, the junction contained 7 bases not matched to a gene. The CDR3 is 14 amino acids. The chain's CDR3 is CAWSLGTGGYEQYF. The CDR3 DNA follows: TGTGCCTGGAGTTTGGGAACAGGGGGGTACGAGCAGTACTTC.

There are a few counts of this clone. V gene TRBV7-9 combines with J gene TRBJ2-1, with TRBD2 identical over 8 bases. Germline assignment: CDR1 SEHNR and CDR2 FQNEAQ (reference sequence). The CDR3 runs 18 residues. V lost 5 bases, J lost 0 bases, and 12 bases stayed unmatched. CDR3 DNA sequence: TGTGCCAGCAGCCGCCCCCCGGGAGGGCCAAGCTCCTACAATGAGCAGTTCTTC. This codes for CASSRPPGGPSSYNEQFF.

The V call is TRBV5-1, the J call TRBJ2-3, with D possibly being TRBD1 (6 bases). V was cut by 5 bases and J by 7 bases, with 11 bases left in between. The CDR3 has 12 amino acids. CDR1 is SGHRS and CDR2 is YFSETQ in the germline V gene. CDR3 DNA sequence: TGCGCCAGCAGTTTAGGGGGAAATACGCAGTATTTT. This encodes CASSLGGNTQYF.

The rearrangement joins TRBV7-3 to TRBJ2-1; D perhaps matches TRBD2 (6 bases). Germline V gene sequence: CDR1 SGHTA, CDR2 FQGTGA. The CDR3 is made up of 15 amino acids. Trimming cost V 3 bases and J 7 bases, with 16 bases left between them. This chain's CDR3 is CASSLIGGPWNEQFF. CDR3 sequence (DNA): TGTGCCAGCAGCTTGATCGGAGGGCCTTGGAATGAGCAGTTCTTC.

This clone was counted a few times. The chain recombines TRBV28 with TRBJ2-5; D is ambiguous. The CDR3 length is 15 residues. Trimming left V 3 bases short and J 7 bases short, with 18 bases between. The germline V gene has CDR1 MDHEN and CDR2 SYDVKM. The CDR3 region has the DNA TGTGCCAGCAGTTTTGAAAGGATTCCAAGAGGGACCCAGTACTTC. Translation gives CASSFERIPRGTQYF.

This clone was seen more than once but under ten times. This chain joins TRBV20-1 and TRBJ1-1; D is unclear. Germline CDR1 reads DFQATT; CDR2 reads SNEGSKA (reference sequence). V was trimmed by 5 bases and J by 12 bases, leaving 13 bases between them. The CDR3 loop spans 10 amino acids. This chain's CDR3 is CSASSFRSFF. CDR3 coding DNA: TGCAGTGCTTCTAGCTTCAGGTCTTTCTTT.

This chain connects TRBV5-4 to TRBJ2-1, with D perhaps TRBD1 (6 bases). The CDR3 has 16 amino acids. Between the trimmed V and J ends, which lost 5 bases and 6 bases, there was a span of 21 bases. Per the germline V gene, CDR1 is SGHNT and CDR2 is YYREEE (reference sequence). CDR3 nucleotides: TGTGCCAGCAGACTCGTGAGGGGGAGAATGGGCAATGAGCAGTTCTTC. Amino acids: CASRLVRGRMGNEQFF.

The J gene is TRBJ2-3, the V gene TRBV5-1; D is unresolved. The CDR3 contains 14 residues. V lost 1 base and J lost 1, with 7 bases in between. Germline CDR1 reads SGHRS; CDR2 reads YFSETQ. This chain's CDR3 is CASSLYRGTDTQYF. The DNA for the CDR3 is TGCGCCAGCAGCTTGTATCGCGGCACAGATACGCAGTATTTT.

CDR3 DNA: TGCGCCAGCAGCGGGTACCCCGGGATACCCTACGAGCAGTACTTC. Translated, it gives CASSGYPGIPYEQYF. V is TRBV5-1 and J is TRBJ2-7; maybe TRBD2 (5 bases). Trimming stripped 4 bases from V and 2 bases from J, with 16 bases between. Germline CDR1 is SGHRS and CDR2 is YFSETQ. The CDR3 contains 15 residues.